The 2 T cell receptor beta chains below come from one sample, sequenced in a study of shared clonotypes between healthy human individuals. Libraries were prepared by immunoSEQ multiplex PCR; TCRdb keeps only in-frame clonotypes and omits some of them. Of a few million clones listed, around nine tenths are singletons. The sequencing input was naive CD4+ T cells sorted from blood. Subset described: CD45RA+ positively selected. All receptors come from a man aged 18-30 years in good health.

This clone was detected once. This rearrangement joins TRBV28 to TRBJ1-6; 7 bases are a match to TRBD1. Germline CDR1 is MDHEN and CDR2 is SYDVKM. The CDR3 runs 15 residues. With V trimmed by 4 bases and J by 9 bases, 9 bases remained unmatched. The CDR3 sequence: CASSSYRGIGSPLHF. CDR3 DNA: TGTGCCAGCAGTTCTTACAGGGGTATTGGTTCACCCCTCCACTTT. Variable domain in full (rest from reference TRBV28 and TRBJ1-6): DVKVTQSSRYLVKRTGEKVFLECVQDMDHENMFWYRQDPGLGLRLIYFSYDVKMKEKGDIPEGYSVSREKKERFSLILESASTNQTSMYLCASSSYRGIGSPLHFGNGTRLTVT.

This clone was observed a handful of times. The rearrangement joins TRBV10-3 to TRBJ2-2, with 11 nucleotides matching TRBD2. Germline assignment: CDR1 ENHRY and CDR2 SYGVKD. V trimming: 2 bases; J trimming: 4 bases; junction bases outside the gene matches: 0. The CDR3 totals 15 residues. CDR3 coding DNA: TGTGCCATCAGTGAGGGACTAGCGGGCACCGGGGAGCTGTTTTTT. This codes for CAISEGLAGTGELFF.